A single sample gave rise to the 27 T cell receptor beta chains below, sequenced in a study of PD-L1 blockade in urothelial cancer. Sequencing was performed with immunoSEQ multiplex PCR; in TCRdb, only in-frame clones are kept and a portion is missing. In the table there are 65,000 to 85,000 clones, more than 85% of which are singletons. Time point reported: peripheral blood 6 weeks after treatment start. The input for sequencing was PBMCs, taken around atezolizumab (anti-PD-L1) treatment. The origin of the receptors is a woman of 80 years or more with urothelial cancer.

V and J are TRBV7-6 and TRBJ2-3; 9 bases line up with TRBD1. CDR1 SGHVS and CDR2 FNYEAQ come from the germline V gene. V was pared by 0 bases and J by 3 bases, with 1 base of the junction left unmatched. This CDR3 is built from 15 residues. The CDR3 nucleotides are TGTGCCAGCAGCTTAGCCGGACAGGGGACAGATACGCAGTATTTT. Residues: CASSLAGQGTDTQYF. Drawing the rest from reference TRBV7-6 and TRBJ2-3, the complete variable domain is GAGVSQSPRYKVTKRGQDVALRCDPISGHVSLYWYRQALGQGPEFLTYFNYEAQQDKSGLPNDRFSAERPEGSISTLTIQRTEQRDSAMYRCASSLAGQGTDTQYFGPGTRLTVL.

This sequence joins TRBV6-1 and TRBJ2-5; 9 bases match TRBD1. V lost 5 bases and J lost 5; bases outside the gene matches: 9. The CDR3 contains 15 residues. CDR1 and CDR2 (germline): MNHNS, SASEGT. The CDR3 reads CASSTYRGREETQYF. Here the CDR3 DNA reads TGTGCCAGCAGTACCTACAGGGGGCGCGAGGAGACCCAGTACTTC.

This clone showed up just a few times. This chain links TRBV5-8 with TRBJ2-1; possibly TRBD1 for D (6 bases). The CDR3 sequence is 14 residues long. The germline V gene has CDR1 SGHTS and CDR2 YDEGEE. Trimming took off 2 bases at V and 7 bases at J, with 13 bases between the two ends. CDR3 protein: CASSLRDRGNEQFF. In DNA form, the CDR3 reads TGTGCCAGCAGCTTACGGGATAGGGGGAATGAGCAGTTCTTC.

CDR3 amino acids: CASSPGPGNQYF. In DNA, the CDR3 is TGCGCCAGCAGTCCGGGTCCCGGTAATCAGTACTTC. J is TRBJ2-7 and V is TRBV10-1; the D is unclear. The CDR3 covers 12 residues. V lost 5 bases, J lost 10 bases, and 15 bases lay in between. Germline-derived CDR1 and CDR2 are WNHNN and SYGVQD (reference sequence).

The chain recombines TRBV9 with TRBJ2-7, with a tentative D call TRBD2 (5 bases). The V gene's germline CDR1 is SGDLS and CDR2 YYNGEE. This CDR3 contains 15 residues. V gave up 0 bases and J gave up 3 bases, with 13 bases separating them. The DNA for the CDR3 is TGTGCCAGCAGCGTAGGTTCCCCGGGAAGCTACGAGCAGTACTTC. Encoded protein: CASSVGSPGSYEQYF.

V gene TRBV19 combines with J gene TRBJ2-2, with 8 nucleotides matching TRBD2. Germline-derived CDR1 and CDR2 are LNHDA and SQIVND (reference sequence). This CDR3 comprises 17 residues. The V segment lost 7 bases and the J segment 6 bases; nucleotides outside the gene matches: 16. The CDR3 region is CASNAGGGQASAGELFF. The CDR3, as DNA: TGTGCCAGTAACGCCGGGGGGGGACAAGCCTCCGCCGGGGAGCTGTTTTTT.

This clone was observed a single time. The chain carries TRBV19 and TRBJ2-2; 9 bases align to TRBD2. Germline values: CDR1 LNHDA, CDR2 SQIVND (reference sequence). The CDR3 contains 18 residues. V lost 3 bases to trimming and J lost 5 bases; unmatched junction nucleotides: 13. The CDR3 loop is CASSIWSRLADSTGELFF. CDR3 nucleotides: TGTGCCAGTAGTATCTGGTCTCGACTAGCGGACTCAACCGGGGAGCTGTTTTTT.

This chain joins TRBV5-5 and TRBJ2-7; 8 bases match TRBD1. Germline V CDR1 and CDR2: SGHKS, YYEKEE (reference sequence). V trimming: 3 bases; J trimming: 4 bases; junction bases outside the gene matches: 6. The CDR3 is 14 amino acids. CDR3 in amino acids: CASSWGQDPYEQYF. The CDR3 region has the DNA TGTGCCAGCAGCTGGGGACAGGACCCTTACGAGCAGTACTTC.

The chain employs TRBV28 and TRBJ2-7, with TRBD2 matching over 7 bases. Per the germline V gene, CDR1 is MDHEN and CDR2 is SYDVKM. Trimming removed 7 bases from V and 3 bases from J; junction bases left unmatched: 12. The CDR3 loop spans 15 amino acids. The CDR3 DNA reads as TGTGCCAGCATCGCGGGGGAGGCGGCTAGCTACGAGCAGTACTTC. Protein: CASIAGEAASYEQYF.

As to this clone: Other DNA sequences in the sample encode the same CDR3. The CDR3 reads CASSLGQGRDQPQHF. The CDR3 bases are TGCGCCAGCAGCCTAGGACAGGGCCGTGATCAGCCCCAGCATTTT. V and J are TRBV5-1 and TRBJ1-5, with 8 bases aligning to TRBD1. The trim removed 4 bases at V and 5 bases at J, leaving 8 bases unmatched. This CDR3 region has 15 residues. Germline V gives CDR1 SGHRS, CDR2 YFSETQ.

The rearrangement joins TRBV7-8 to TRBJ1-1; the match to TRBD1 covers 10 bases. This CDR3 is built from 14 residues. Trimming took 10 bases from V and 4 from J; bases not matched to a gene: 9. The germline V gene encodes CDR1 SGHVS and CDR2 FQNEAQ. The CDR3 DNA follows: TGTGCCACCAATCCCGGGACAGGGGTCACTGAAGCTTTCTTT. Translating gives CATNPGTGVTEAFF.

The rearrangement uses TRBV29-1 and TRBJ2-5; D gene unclear. Germline lookup yields CDR1 SQVTM and CDR2 ANQGSEA. V was pared by 3 bases and J by 2 bases, with 7 bases between. The CDR3 length is 12 residues. CDR3 nucleotide sequence: TGCAGCGTTGACGTACAGCAAGAGACCCAGTACTTC. Amino acids: CSVDVQQETQYF.

The V and J genes are TRBV5-1 and TRBJ1-1; TRBD1 matches 7 bases. V lost 3 bases to trimming and J lost 0 bases; unmatched junction nucleotides: 8. The CDR3 runs 16 residues. Germline assignment: CDR1 SGHRS and CDR2 YFSETQ. The CDR3 DNA reads TGCGCCAGCAGCTACGGACAGGCTAATGTGAACACTGAAGCTTTCTTT. This gives the protein CASSYGQANVNTEAFF.

The chain carries TRBV30 and TRBJ1-3; D might be TRBD1 (6 bases). Germline CDR1 is GTSNPN and CDR2 is SVGIG (reference sequence). The germline V and J ends were trimmed by 1 base and 2 bases, with 9 bases remaining between them. This CDR3 region has 14 residues. This CDR3 reads CAWSDRAAGNTIYF. In DNA, the CDR3 is TGTGCCTGGAGTGACAGGGCGGCTGGAAACACCATATATTTT.

The sample holds a few counts of this clone. The V gene is TRBV5-1, the J gene TRBJ1-1; the D gene is possibly TRBD1 (6 bases). V was cut by 4 bases and J by 1 base, with 11 bases left in between. The CDR3 has 14 amino acids. Germline CDR1 SGHRS, CDR2 YFSETQ. CDR3 loop: CASSPSQGNTEAFF. The DNA of the CDR3 is TGCGCCAGCAGCCCCTCACAGGGGAACACTGAAGCTTTCTTT. Using reference TRBV5-1 and TRBJ1-1 for the parts outside the CDR3, the full variable domain is KAGVTQTPRYLIKTRGQQVTLSCSPISGHRSVSWYQQTPGQGLQFLFEYFSETQRNKGNFPGRFSGRQFSNSRSEMNVSTLELGDSALYLCASSPSQGNTEAFFGQGTRLTVV.

The gene calls are TRBV6-1 and TRBJ2-5; D is unresolved. There are 12 residues in the CDR3. The ends were cut back, 3 bases at V and 4 bases at J, with 6 bases in the middle. The germline V gene has CDR1 MNHNS and CDR2 SASEGT. As DNA, the CDR3 is TGTGCCAGCAGTGATAAGCCAGAGACCCAGTACTTC. This encodes CASSDKPETQYF.

The rearrangement links TRBV6-1 to TRBJ2-1; 11 positions agree with TRBD1. J was trimmed by 8 bases and V by 2 bases; bases with no gene match: 8. The CDR3 has 16 amino acids. The germline CDR1 and CDR2 sequences are MNHNS and SASEGT. The CDR3 is CASSERGDRGTDEQFF. The CDR3 DNA reads TGTGCCAGCAGTGAAAGGGGGGACAGGGGGACCGATGAGCAGTTCTTC.

The count of this clone is one. The chain links TRBV6-5 to TRBJ2-2; 9 bases map to TRBD1. V was clipped by 2 bases and J by 6 bases; unmatched bases: 7. Per germline, CDR1 MNHEY and CDR2 SVGAGI. There are 16 residues in the CDR3. The CDR3 protein is CASSYGGQGYAGELFF. In DNA, the CDR3 is TGTGCCAGCAGTTACGGGGGACAGGGATACGCCGGGGAGCTGTTTTTT.

The V call is TRBV30, the J call TRBJ2-7, with 11 bases lining up with TRBD2. J lost 0 bases, V lost 2 bases, and 3 bases had no gene match. CDR1 is GTSNPN and CDR2 is SVGIG in the germline V gene (reference sequence). The CDR3 sequence is 15 residues long. DNA for the CDR3: TGTGCCTGGAGTTTCGGACTAGCGGGCTCCTACGAGCAGTACTTC. Its protein product is CAWSFGLAGSYEQYF. Looking up the rest from reference TRBV30 and TRBJ2-7 gives the full variable domain: SQTIHQWPATLVQPVGSPLSLECTVEGTSNPNLYWYRQAAGRGLQLLFYSVGIGQISSEVPQNLSASRPQDRQFILSSKKLLLSDSGFYLCAWSFGLAGSYEQYFGPGTRLTVT.

The chain couples TRBV28 to TRBJ2-5; TRBD1 aligns across 7 bases. CDR3 length equals 15 residues. With 5 bases clipped from V and 2 bases from J, the junction kept 8 bases outside the gene matches. Germline CDR1 reads MDHEN; CDR2 reads SYDVKM. CDR3 bases: TGTGCCAGCAGTCCATCGACAGGGCGGCAAGAGACCCAGTACTTC. It codes for CASSPSTGRQETQYF.

This chain joins TRBV28 and TRBJ2-7; 12 bases line up with TRBD2. V was clipped by 4 bases and J by 10 bases; unmatched bases: 2. From germline, CDR1 is MDHEN and CDR2 SYDVKM. There are 12 residues in the CDR3. This CDR3 is CASSSTSGSQYF. CDR3 in DNA: TGTGCCAGCAGTTCGACTAGCGGGAGCCAGTACTTC.

This rearrangement joins TRBV6-1 to TRBJ1-5; D is possibly TRBD1 (6 bases). The germline V gene has CDR1 MNHNS and CDR2 SASEGT. Trimming cost V 6 bases and J 8 bases, with 17 bases left between them. This CDR3 is built from 14 residues. CDR3 DNA sequence: TGTGCCAGCAGCTTCAGGGGAAAGTCAGAGCCCCAGCATTTT. It yields the protein CASSFRGKSEPQHF.

V is TRBV4-2 and J is TRBJ1-2; possibly TRBD1 for D (5 bases). CDR1 and CDR2 (germline): LGHNA, YNFKEQ. Trimming removed 0 bases from V and 7 bases from J, with 6 bases in between. CDR3 length equals 12 residues. CDR3 region: CASSQEGGGYTF. DNA of the CDR3: TGTGCCAGCAGCCAAGAGGGGGGTGGCTACACCTTC.

This chain's CDR3 is CASSMGQPGNTEAFF. Written as DNA, the CDR3 is TGCGCCAGCAGCATGGGACAGCCGGGGAACACTGAAGCTTTCTTT. This chain joins TRBV5-1 and TRBJ1-1, with 7 bases that match TRBD1. Unmatched junction bases numbered 7, after V lost 4 bases and J lost 1 base. Germline-derived CDR1 and CDR2 are SGHRS and YFSETQ. The CDR3 loop spans 15 amino acids.

The sample holds a few counts of this clone. The junction and the germline gene differ at one end; a read error may be behind it. The chain couples TRBV5-1 to TRBJ1-3; the D is unclear. The CDR3 runs to 14 residues. Germline loops: CDR1 SGHRS, CDR2 YFSETQ. The CDR3 spells CASSLANSGNTIYF. The CDR3 coding sequence is TGCGCCAGCAGTTTGGCTAACTCTGGAAACACCATATATTTT.

The DNA of the CDR3 is TGTGCCAGCCAGTTAACAGGGGGCCGGGAGACCCAGTACTTC. Protein product: CASQLTGGRETQYF. This chain uses TRBV28 with TRBJ2-5; TRBD1 matches 9 bases. Germline CDR1 is MDHEN and CDR2 is SYDVKM. J gave up 5 bases and V 8 bases, and 9 bases lay outside the gene matches. The CDR3 is 14 residues long.

Turning to this clone: Other DNA sequences within the sample encode an identical CDR3. The chain couples TRBV5-1 to TRBJ2-5; D perhaps matches TRBD1 (5 bases). The CDR3 consists of 14 residues. V lost 0 bases and J lost 5, with 11 bases in between. CDR1 is SGHRS, CDR2 YFSETQ, per germline. DNA for the CDR3: TGCGCCAGCAGCTTGGGGCAGGGCATGGAGACCCAGTACTTC. The encoded protein is CASSLGQGMETQYF. Combining the CDR3 with reference TRBV5-1 and TRBJ2-5 gives the whole variable domain KAGVTQTPRYLIKTRGQQVTLSCSPISGHRSVSWYQQTPGQGLQFLFEYFSETQRNKGNFPGRFSGRQFSNSRSEMNVSTLELGDSALYLCASSLGQGMETQYFGPGTRLLVL.